Listed below are T cell receptor beta chains from one sample, sequenced in a study of blood T cells in healthy people across ages. TCRdb re-called the 5' RACE reads with MiXCR, one entry per CDR3 protein. Among over 600,000 distinct CDR3 sequences listed, roughly 50% were seen once. The sample taken for sequencing was blood. These receptor sequences come from a middle-aged man in good health. Both conserved end residues are part of each CDR3. The D gene is left open where the match is weak. Where a row states a size, it is once, few, many or the class of an expanded clone; other rows omit it.

d_call: TRBD2
j_call: TRBJ2-3
v_call: TRBV20-1
clone_size: -
cdr3_nt: TGCAGTGCTAGGTGGGCTAGCGGAGGGGTAGATACGCAGTATTTT
cdr3_aa: CSARWASGGVDTQYF

d_call: -
j_call: TRBJ1-3
v_call: TRBV7-2
clone_size: few
cdr3_nt: TGTGCCAGCAGCTTCCTGCCGGACTCTGGAAACACCATATATTTT
cdr3_aa: CASSFLPDSGNTIYF

d_call: TRBD1
j_call: TRBJ1-1
v_call: TRBV25-1
clone_size: -
cdr3_nt: TGTGCCAGCAGTGAAGACCCCAGGGGGAGCGAAGCTTTCTTT
cdr3_aa: CASSEDPRGSEAFF

d_call: -
j_call: TRBJ2-7
v_call: TRBV7-8
clone_size: once
cdr3_nt: TGTGCCAGCAGCTTAGTGAAACAGAAACCCTCCTACGAGCAGTACTTC
cdr3_aa: CASSLVKQKPSYEQYF

d_call: -
j_call: TRBJ1-2
v_call: TRBV20-1
clone_size: -
cdr3_nt: TGCAGTGCTAGAGCATCAGCGATTTATGGCTACACCTTC
cdr3_aa: CSARASAIYGYTF

d_call: TRBD2
j_call: TRBJ2-1
v_call: TRBV7-2
clone_size: -
cdr3_nt: TGTGCCAGCAGCTTTGGCGGGGGGGCCACTGAGCAGTTCTTC
cdr3_aa: CASSFGGGATEQFF

d_call: TRBD2
j_call: TRBJ2-7
v_call: TRBV27
clone_size: -
cdr3_nt: TGTGCCAGCAGTTTGACTAGCGGGAGAATCCGCGAGCAGTACTTC
cdr3_aa: CASSLTSGRIREQYF

d_call: -
j_call: TRBJ2-7
v_call: TRBV20-1
clone_size: -
cdr3_nt: TGCAGTGCTAGCGGGTCTCCGAACTCCTACGAGCAGTACTTC
cdr3_aa: CSASGSPNSYEQYF

d_call: -
j_call: TRBJ2-7
v_call: TRBV7-3
clone_size: -
cdr3_nt: TGTGCCAGCAGCTTAAATGGACTTAACGGGGACGAGCAGTACTTC
cdr3_aa: CASSLNGLNGDEQYF

d_call: TRBD1
j_call: TRBJ1-2
v_call: TRBV27
clone_size: -
cdr3_nt: TGTGCCAGCAGTGAGAGACAGGGGATCTATGGCTACACCTTC
cdr3_aa: CASSERQGIYGYTF

d_call: -
j_call: TRBJ1-2
v_call: TRBV18
clone_size: -
cdr3_nt: TGTGCCAGCTCACCAGGAGACGGACCTAACTATGGCTACACCTTC
cdr3_aa: CASSPGDGPNYGYTF

d_call: -
j_call: TRBJ2-5
v_call: TRBV28
clone_size: -
cdr3_nt: TGTGCCAGCACTATGGGGGCGGCATGGGAGACCCAGTACTTC
cdr3_aa: CASTMGAAWETQYF

d_call: TRBD1
j_call: TRBJ2-1
v_call: TRBV4-3
clone_size: few
cdr3_nt: TGCGCCAGCAGCCAAGAAGACGACAGGGCCAATGAGCAGTTCTTC
cdr3_aa: CASSQEDDRANEQFF

d_call: -
j_call: TRBJ2-5
v_call: TRBV6-5
clone_size: -
cdr3_nt: TGTGCCAGCACGGTGGACTATCGCGGGACCCAGTACTTC
cdr3_aa: CASTVDYRGTQYF

d_call: TRBD1
j_call: TRBJ2-7
v_call: TRBV5-6
clone_size: -
cdr3_nt: TGTGCCAGCAGCTTTAGGACAGGTTCTAACGAGCAGTACTTC
cdr3_aa: CASSFRTGSNEQYF

d_call: TRBD2
j_call: TRBJ2-1
v_call: TRBV12-5
clone_size: -
cdr3_nt: TGTGCTAGTGGTCTCGGACTAGCGGGGGGGATAAATGAGCAGTTCTTC
cdr3_aa: CASGLGLAGGINEQFF

d_call: -
j_call: TRBJ1-4
v_call: TRBV7-2
clone_size: -
cdr3_nt: TGTGCCAGCAGCTTAAGAGGAAGCTCAAAACTGTTTTTT
cdr3_aa: CASSLRGSSKLFF

d_call: TRBD1
j_call: TRBJ2-7
v_call: TRBV10-3
clone_size: -
cdr3_nt: TGTGCCATCAGTGAGGCAAACCCCGGGACAGGGGGTGCCCAGTACTTC
cdr3_aa: CAISEANPGTGGAQYF

d_call: -
j_call: TRBJ1-6
v_call: TRBV9
clone_size: -
cdr3_nt: TGTGCCAGCAGCCAAGGGTACGATTCACCCCTCCACTTT
cdr3_aa: CASSQGYDSPLHF

d_call: -
j_call: TRBJ2-7
v_call: TRBV12-3/TRBV12-4
clone_size: once
cdr3_nt: TGTGCCAGCAGTTTAGTGGTGCCGTTGGGCTTAGCCGAGCAGTACTTC
cdr3_aa: CASSLVVPLGLAEQYF

d_call: -
j_call: TRBJ2-3
v_call: TRBV4-2
clone_size: -
cdr3_nt: TGTGCCAGCAGCCTAACCCTGGGAGATACGCAGTATTTT
cdr3_aa: CASSLTLGDTQYF

d_call: -
j_call: TRBJ1-5
v_call: TRBV3-1
clone_size: once
cdr3_nt: TGTGCCAGCAGCCCCGAGGGGGGGCAGGGCCATCAGCCCCAGCATTTT
cdr3_aa: CASSPEGGQGHQPQHF

d_call: TRBD1
j_call: TRBJ1-5
v_call: TRBV2
clone_size: -
cdr3_nt: TGTGCCAGCAGTGAGGAAGGATTAAGAAGACCGGGACAGGACAATCAGCCCCAGCATTTT
cdr3_aa: CASSEEGLRRPGQDNQPQHF

d_call: -
j_call: TRBJ2-5
v_call: TRBV20-1
clone_size: few
cdr3_nt: TGCAGTGCAAGGGACGGCCAAGAGACCCAGTACTTC
cdr3_aa: CSARDGQETQYF

d_call: TRBD2
j_call: TRBJ2-7
v_call: TRBV10-3
clone_size: -
cdr3_nt: TGTGCCATCAGTGCCGCTAGCGGGGGAAACTACGAGCAGTACTTC
cdr3_aa: CAISAASGGNYEQYF

d_call: -
j_call: TRBJ2-4
v_call: TRBV4-1
clone_size: few
cdr3_nt: TGCGCCAGCAGCCAAGATCGGGGGCGTTTGGGGGAGCAGTACTTC
cdr3_aa: CASSQDRGRLGEQYF

d_call: -
j_call: TRBJ1-2
v_call: TRBV5-8
clone_size: -
cdr3_nt: TGTGCCAGCAGCTACCCGGAGGGGGGGTCTCACTTCGGCTACACCTTC
cdr3_aa: CASSYPEGGSHFGYTF

d_call: TRBD1
j_call: TRBJ2-5
v_call: TRBV3-1
clone_size: -
cdr3_nt: TGTGCCAGCAGCCAGGGGCGGACAGGACCTCTCCAAGAGACCCAGTACTTC
cdr3_aa: CASSQGRTGPLQETQYF

d_call: -
j_call: TRBJ2-7
v_call: TRBV10-2
clone_size: many
cdr3_nt: TGCGCCAGCGGGCAAGGTTTCGGGGGCTACGAGCAGTACTTC
cdr3_aa: CASGQGFGGYEQYF

d_call: -
j_call: TRBJ1-5
v_call: TRBV20-1
clone_size: once
cdr3_nt: TGCAGTGCTAGAGTCAGAGGGGGGAACAATCAGCCCCAGCATTTT
cdr3_aa: CSARVRGGNNQPQHF

d_call: -
j_call: TRBJ1-2
v_call: TRBV7-2
clone_size: -
cdr3_nt: TGTGCCAGCAGCTTAATCAGGGACTATGGCTACACCTTC
cdr3_aa: CASSLIRDYGYTF

d_call: TRBD1
j_call: TRBJ2-7
v_call: TRBV7-9
clone_size: -
cdr3_nt: TGTGCCAGCAGGAAACCGGGACAGGGGAACGAGCAGTACTTC
cdr3_aa: CASRKPGQGNEQYF

d_call: -
j_call: TRBJ2-5
v_call: TRBV7-2
clone_size: -
cdr3_nt: TGTGCCAGCAGCTTAGTAGGAGGCTCCTCCAGGGAGCAGTACTTC
cdr3_aa: CASSLVGGSSREQYF

d_call: TRBD1
j_call: TRBJ2-2
v_call: TRBV11-3
clone_size: -
cdr3_nt: TGTGCCAGCAGCCCACCGGACAGGGACCTCACCGGGGAGCTGTTTTTT
cdr3_aa: CASSPPDRDLTGELFF

d_call: TRBD1
j_call: TRBJ2-2
v_call: TRBV7-3
clone_size: -
cdr3_nt: TGTGCCAGCAGCCAACTAGGGGGCGCGGCCGGGGAGCTGTTTTTT
cdr3_aa: CASSQLGGAAGELFF

d_call: -
j_call: TRBJ1-2
v_call: TRBV20-1
clone_size: -
cdr3_nt: TGCAGTGCTAGGGCGGTCTACTATGGCTACACCTTC
cdr3_aa: CSARAVYYGYTF

d_call: -
j_call: TRBJ1-5
v_call: TRBV12-3/TRBV12-4
clone_size: -
cdr3_nt: TGTGCCAGCAGTAGGCAGGGAGCGAGCAGCAATCAGCCCCAGCATTTT
cdr3_aa: CASSRQGASSNQPQHF

d_call: -
j_call: TRBJ2-3
v_call: TRBV5-6
clone_size: -
cdr3_nt: TGTGCCAGCAGCTCCTTCCCGCTCCAAGATACGCAGTATTTT
cdr3_aa: CASSSFPLQDTQYF

d_call: -
j_call: TRBJ2-5
v_call: TRBV29-1
clone_size: -
cdr3_nt: TGCAGCGTTGTTGGTGGCAGGGTGCGGGAGACCCAGTACTTC
cdr3_aa: CSVVGGRVRETQYF